This record looks at one TCR beta chain sequence and its context. Its specificity is unknown. The record originates from a study of lymphopenia after photon versus proton radiotherapy. Overall study findings and caveats: Larger post-nadir TCR diversity loss correlated inversely with survival in deceased patients. After lymphocyte nadir, photon-treated repertoires showed oligoclonal expansion, especially CD8+ Temra. Proton therapy kept repertoires fairly stable, unlike photons, which gained effector/memory cells. Authors raise, but do not show, better survival with proton therapy.

This table comes from immunoSEQ multiplex PCR, and its TCRdb copy is limited to in-frame clones, with some not included. The sample has some 55,000 clones; around 88% are singletons. V lost 0 bases to trimming and J lost 10 bases; unmatched junction nucleotides: 1. Germline values: CDR1 SGHDT, CDR2 YYEEEE. CDR3 size: 12 residues. This chain links TRBV5-6 with TRBJ1-2; 9 bases align to TRBD1. The TCR originated in a man in his forties or fifties with gastric cancer. The input for sequencing was peripheral blood, taken from a patient treated with photon-based radiotherapy. The CDR3 DNA follows: TGTGCCAGCAGCTTGGGACAGGGGGTCTACACCTTC. It yields the protein CASSLGQGVYTF.